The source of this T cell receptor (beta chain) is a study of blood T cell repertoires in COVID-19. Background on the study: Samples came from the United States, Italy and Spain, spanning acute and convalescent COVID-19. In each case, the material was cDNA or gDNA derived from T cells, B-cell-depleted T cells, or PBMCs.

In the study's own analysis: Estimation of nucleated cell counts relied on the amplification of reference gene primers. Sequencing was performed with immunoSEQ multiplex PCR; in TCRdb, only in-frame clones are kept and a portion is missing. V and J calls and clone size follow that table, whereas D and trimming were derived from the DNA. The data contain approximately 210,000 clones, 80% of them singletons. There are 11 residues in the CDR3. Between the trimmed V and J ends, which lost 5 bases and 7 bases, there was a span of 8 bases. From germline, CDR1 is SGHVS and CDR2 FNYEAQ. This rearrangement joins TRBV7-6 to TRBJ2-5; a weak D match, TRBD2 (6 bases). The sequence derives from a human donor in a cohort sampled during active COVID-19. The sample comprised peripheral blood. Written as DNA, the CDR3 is TGTGCCAGCAGCGTCGGGGGGACCCAGTACTTC. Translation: CASSVGGTQYF.